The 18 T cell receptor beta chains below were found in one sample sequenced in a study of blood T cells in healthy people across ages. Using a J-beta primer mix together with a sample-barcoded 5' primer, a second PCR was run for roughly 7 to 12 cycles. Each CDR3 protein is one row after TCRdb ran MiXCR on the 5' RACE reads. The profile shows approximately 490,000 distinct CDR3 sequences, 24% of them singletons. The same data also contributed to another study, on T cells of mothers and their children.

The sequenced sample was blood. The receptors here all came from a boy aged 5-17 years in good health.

As DNA, the CDR3 is TGTGCCAGCAGCCAAGATCTGGAGGGACCCCTCCACTTT. Its translation: CASSQDLEGPLHF. V gene TRBV3-1 combines with J gene TRBJ1-6, with D unclear. V was pared by 0 bases and J by 12 bases, with 9 bases between. Germline loops: CDR1 LGHDT, CDR2 YNNKEL (reference sequence). The CDR3 totals 13 residues.

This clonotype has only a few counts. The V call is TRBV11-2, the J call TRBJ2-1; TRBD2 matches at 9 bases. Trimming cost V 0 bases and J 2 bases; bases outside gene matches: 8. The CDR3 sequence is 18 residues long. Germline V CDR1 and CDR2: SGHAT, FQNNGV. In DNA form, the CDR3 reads TGTGCCAGCAGCTTAGATCGAGGCGGGGGGGCCACCTACAATGAGCAGTTCTTC. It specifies CASSLDRGGGATYNEQFF.

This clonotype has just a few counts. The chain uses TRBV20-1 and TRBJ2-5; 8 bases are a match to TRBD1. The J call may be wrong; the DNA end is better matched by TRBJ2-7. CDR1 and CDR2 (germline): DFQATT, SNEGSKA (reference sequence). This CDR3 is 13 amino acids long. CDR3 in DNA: TGCAGTGCTCCGACAGGGGTTGGCTACGAGCAGTACTTC. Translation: CSAPTGVGYEQYF.

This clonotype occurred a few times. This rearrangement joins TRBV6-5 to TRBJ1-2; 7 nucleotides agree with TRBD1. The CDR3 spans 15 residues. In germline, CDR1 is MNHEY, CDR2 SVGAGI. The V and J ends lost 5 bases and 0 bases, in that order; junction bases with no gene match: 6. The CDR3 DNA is TGTGCCAGCAGTGTGACAGGGAATACTAACTATGGCTACACCTTC. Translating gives CASSVTGNTNYGYTF.

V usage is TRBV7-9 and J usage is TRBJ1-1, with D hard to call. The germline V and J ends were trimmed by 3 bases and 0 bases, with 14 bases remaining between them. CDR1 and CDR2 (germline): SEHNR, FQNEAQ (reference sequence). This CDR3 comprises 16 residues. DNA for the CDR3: TGTGCCAGCAGCTTTGACACACGAAATATGAACACTGAAGCTTTCTTT. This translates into CASSFDTRNMNTEAFF.

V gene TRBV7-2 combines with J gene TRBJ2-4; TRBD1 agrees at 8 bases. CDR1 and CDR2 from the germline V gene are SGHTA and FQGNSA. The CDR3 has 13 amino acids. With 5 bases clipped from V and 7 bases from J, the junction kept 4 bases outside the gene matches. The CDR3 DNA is TGTGCCAGCAGCAGGGGACAGGAGAACATTCAGTACTTC. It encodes CASSRGQENIQYF.

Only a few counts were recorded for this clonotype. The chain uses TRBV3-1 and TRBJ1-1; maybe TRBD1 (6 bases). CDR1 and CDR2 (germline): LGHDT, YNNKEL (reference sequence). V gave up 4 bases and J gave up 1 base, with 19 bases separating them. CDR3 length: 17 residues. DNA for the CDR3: TGTGCCAGCAGCCTCAACAGGGTTAGGGTTCCGAACACTGAAGCTTTCTTT. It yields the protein CASSLNRVRVPNTEAFF.

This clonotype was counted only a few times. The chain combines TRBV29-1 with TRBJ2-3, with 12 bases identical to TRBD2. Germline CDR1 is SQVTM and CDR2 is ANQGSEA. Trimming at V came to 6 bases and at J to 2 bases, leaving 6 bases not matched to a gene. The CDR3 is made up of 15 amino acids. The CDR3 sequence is CSVDLAGGVTDTQYF. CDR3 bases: TGCAGCGTCGATCTAGCGGGAGGGGTCACAGATACGCAGTATTTT.

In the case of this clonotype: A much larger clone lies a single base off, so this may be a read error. The CDR3 loop reads CASSQTGSTNEKLFF. The CDR3 region has the DNA TGCGCCAGCAGCCAAACAGGGTCCACTAATGAAAAACTGTTTTTT. The chain has TRBV4-3 and TRBJ1-4; possible D gene TRBD1, 6 bases. The V gene lost 2 bases and the J gene lost 2 bases, with 9 bases spanning the gap. Germline V gives CDR1 LGHNA, CDR2 YSLEER. There are 15 residues in the CDR3.

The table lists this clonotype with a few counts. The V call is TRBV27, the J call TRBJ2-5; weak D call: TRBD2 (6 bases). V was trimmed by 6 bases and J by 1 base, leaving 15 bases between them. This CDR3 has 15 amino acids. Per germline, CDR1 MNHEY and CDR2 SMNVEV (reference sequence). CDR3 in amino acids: CASRLWGVGQETQYF. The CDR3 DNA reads TGTGCCAGCAGGCTTTGGGGGGTTGGCCAAGAGACCCAGTACTTC.

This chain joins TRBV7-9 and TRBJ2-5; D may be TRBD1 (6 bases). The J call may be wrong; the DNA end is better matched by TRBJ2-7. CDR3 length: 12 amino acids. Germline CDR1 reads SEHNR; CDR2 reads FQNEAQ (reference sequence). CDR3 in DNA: TGTGCCAGCAGCTCCGACAGGCCCGAGCAGTACTTC. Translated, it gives CASSSDRPEQYF.

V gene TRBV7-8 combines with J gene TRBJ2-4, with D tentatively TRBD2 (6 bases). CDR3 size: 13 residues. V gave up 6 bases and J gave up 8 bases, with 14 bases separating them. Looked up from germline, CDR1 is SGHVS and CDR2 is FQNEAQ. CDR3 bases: TGTGCCAGCAGTAAAGGAGGGGCACACATTCAGTACTTC. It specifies CASSKGGAHIQYF.

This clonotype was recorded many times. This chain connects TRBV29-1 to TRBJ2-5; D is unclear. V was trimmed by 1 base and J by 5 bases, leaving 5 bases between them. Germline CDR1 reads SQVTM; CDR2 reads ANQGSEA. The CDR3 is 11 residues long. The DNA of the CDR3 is TGCAGCGTTGAAGTCGGCGAGACCCAGTACTTC. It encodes CSVEVGETQYF.

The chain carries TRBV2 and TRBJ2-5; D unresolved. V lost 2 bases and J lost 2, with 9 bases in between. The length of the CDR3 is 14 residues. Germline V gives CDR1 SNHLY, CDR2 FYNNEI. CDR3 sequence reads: CASSEPPNQETQYF. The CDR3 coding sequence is TGTGCCAGCAGTGAACCCCCAAATCAAGAGACCCAGTACTTC.

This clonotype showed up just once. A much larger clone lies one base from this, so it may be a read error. The CDR3 nucleotides read TGCGGTGCTATTCAGCGAGCTAGCGGGGAAATTTACAATGGGCAGTTCTTC. Residues: CGAIQRASGEIYNGQFF. The V and J genes are TRBV20-1 and TRBJ2-5, with 9 bases fitting TRBD2. The end of the DNA aligns better with TRBJ2-1, so the J call may be wrong. CDR3 length equals 17 residues. Germline V CDR1 and CDR2: DFQATT, SNEGSKA (reference sequence).

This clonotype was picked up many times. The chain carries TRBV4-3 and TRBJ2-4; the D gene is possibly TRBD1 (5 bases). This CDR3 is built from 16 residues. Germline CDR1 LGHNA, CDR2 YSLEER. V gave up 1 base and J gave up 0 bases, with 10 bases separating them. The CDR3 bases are TGCGCCAGCAGCCAAGTCAGGGATCTAGCCAAAAACATTCAGTACTTC. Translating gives CASSQVRDLAKNIQYF.

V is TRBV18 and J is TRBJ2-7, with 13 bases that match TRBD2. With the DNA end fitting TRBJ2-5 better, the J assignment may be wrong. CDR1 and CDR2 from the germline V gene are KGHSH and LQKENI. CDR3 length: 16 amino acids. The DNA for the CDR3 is TGTGCCAGCTCACCCCTGGGACTAGCGGGAAGAGAGACCCAGTACTTC. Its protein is CASSPLGLAGRETQYF.

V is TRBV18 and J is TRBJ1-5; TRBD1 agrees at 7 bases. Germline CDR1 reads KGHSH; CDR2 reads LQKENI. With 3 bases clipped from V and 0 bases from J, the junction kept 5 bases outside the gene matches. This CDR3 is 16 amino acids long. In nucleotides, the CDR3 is TGTGCCAGCTCACCGAGCGCAGGGGGTAGCAATCAGCCCCAGCATTTT. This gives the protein CASSPSAGGSNQPQHF.